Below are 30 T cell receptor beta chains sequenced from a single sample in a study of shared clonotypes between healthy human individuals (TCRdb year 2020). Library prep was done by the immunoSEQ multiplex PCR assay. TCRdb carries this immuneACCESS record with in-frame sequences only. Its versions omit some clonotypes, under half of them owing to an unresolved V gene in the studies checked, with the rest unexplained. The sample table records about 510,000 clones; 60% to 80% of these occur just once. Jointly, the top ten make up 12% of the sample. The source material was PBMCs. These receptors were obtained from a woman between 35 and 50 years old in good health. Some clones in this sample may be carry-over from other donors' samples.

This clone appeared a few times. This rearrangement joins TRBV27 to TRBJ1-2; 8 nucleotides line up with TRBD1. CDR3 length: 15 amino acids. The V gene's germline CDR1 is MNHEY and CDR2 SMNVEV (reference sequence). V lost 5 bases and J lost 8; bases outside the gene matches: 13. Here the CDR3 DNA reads TGTGCCAGCAGTCCCCAGATCCAGGGGGCTGGCGGCTACACCTTC. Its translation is CASSPQIQGAGGYTF.

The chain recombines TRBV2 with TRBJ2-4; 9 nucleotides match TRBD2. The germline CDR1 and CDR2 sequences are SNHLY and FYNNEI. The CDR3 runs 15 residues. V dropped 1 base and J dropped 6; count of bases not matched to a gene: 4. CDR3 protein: CASSEEAGGLNIQYF. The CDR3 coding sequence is TGTGCCAGCAGTGAAGAAGCGGGGGGCCTAAACATTCAGTACTTC.

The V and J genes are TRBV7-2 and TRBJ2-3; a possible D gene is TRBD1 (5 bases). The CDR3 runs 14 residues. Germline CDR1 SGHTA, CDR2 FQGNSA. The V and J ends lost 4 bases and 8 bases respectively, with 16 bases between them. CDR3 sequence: CASSSMSGMGTQYF. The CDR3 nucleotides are TGTGCCAGCAGCTCCATGTCAGGGATGGGTACGCAGTATTTT.

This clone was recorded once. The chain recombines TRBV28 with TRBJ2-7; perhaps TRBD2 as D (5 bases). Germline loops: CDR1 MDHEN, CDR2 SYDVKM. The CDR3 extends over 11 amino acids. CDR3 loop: CASSTTREISV. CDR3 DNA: TGTGCCAGCAGTACCACCCGGGAAATTAGCGTC.

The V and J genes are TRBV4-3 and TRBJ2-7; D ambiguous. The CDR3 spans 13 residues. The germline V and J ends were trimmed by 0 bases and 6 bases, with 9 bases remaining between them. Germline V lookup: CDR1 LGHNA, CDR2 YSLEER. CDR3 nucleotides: TGCGCCAGCAGCCAAGATTGGGCTAGCGAGCAGTACTTC. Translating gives CASSQDWASEQYF.

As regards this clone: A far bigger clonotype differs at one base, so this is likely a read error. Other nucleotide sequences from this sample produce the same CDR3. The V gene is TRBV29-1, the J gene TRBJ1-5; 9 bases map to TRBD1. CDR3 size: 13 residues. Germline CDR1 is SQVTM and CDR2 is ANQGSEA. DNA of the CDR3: TGCAGCGTTGCGGACAGGGGCGATCAGCCCCAGCATTTC. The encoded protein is CSVADRGDQPQHF.

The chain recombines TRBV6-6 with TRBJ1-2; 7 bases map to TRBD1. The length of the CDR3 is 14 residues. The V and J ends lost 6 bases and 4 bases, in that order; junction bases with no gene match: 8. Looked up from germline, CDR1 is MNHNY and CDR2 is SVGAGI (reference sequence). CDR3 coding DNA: TGTGCCAGCAGAAACGGACAGGTTCTCTATGGCTACACCTTC. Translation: CASRNGQVLYGYTF.

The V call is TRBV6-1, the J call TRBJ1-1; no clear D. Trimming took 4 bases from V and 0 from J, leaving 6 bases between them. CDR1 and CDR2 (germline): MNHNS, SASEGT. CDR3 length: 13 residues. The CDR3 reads CASSAQVNTEAFF. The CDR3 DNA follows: TGTGCCAGCAGTGCTCAGGTGAACACTGAAGCTTTCTTT.

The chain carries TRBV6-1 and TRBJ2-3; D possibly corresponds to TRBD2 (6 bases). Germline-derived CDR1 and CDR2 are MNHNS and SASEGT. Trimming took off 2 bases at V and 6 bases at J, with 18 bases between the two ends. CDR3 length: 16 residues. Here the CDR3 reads CASSERLRGLVDTQYF. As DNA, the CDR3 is TGTGCCAGCAGTGAACGTCTGCGGGGTCTGGTGGATACGCAGTATTTT.

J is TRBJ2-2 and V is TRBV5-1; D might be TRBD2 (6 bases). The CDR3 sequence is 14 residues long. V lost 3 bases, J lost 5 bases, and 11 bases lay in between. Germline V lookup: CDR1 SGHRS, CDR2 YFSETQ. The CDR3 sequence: CASSWTIGTGELFF. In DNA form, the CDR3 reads TGCGCCAGCAGCTGGACTATAGGGACCGGGGAGCTGTTTTTT.

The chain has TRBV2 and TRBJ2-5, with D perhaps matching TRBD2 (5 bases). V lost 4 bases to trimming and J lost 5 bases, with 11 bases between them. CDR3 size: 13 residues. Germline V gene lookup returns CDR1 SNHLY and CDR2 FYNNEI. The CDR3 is CASSVVGEETQYF. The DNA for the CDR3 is TGTGCCAGCAGTGTCGTCGGGGAGGAGACCCAGTACTTC.

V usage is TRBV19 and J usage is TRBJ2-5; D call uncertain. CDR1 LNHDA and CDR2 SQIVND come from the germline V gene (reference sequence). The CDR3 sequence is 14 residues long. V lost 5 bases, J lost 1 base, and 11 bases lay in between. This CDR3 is CASSAQRLQETQYF. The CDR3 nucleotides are TGTGCCAGTAGTGCCCAGCGCCTCCAAGAGACCCAGTACTTC.

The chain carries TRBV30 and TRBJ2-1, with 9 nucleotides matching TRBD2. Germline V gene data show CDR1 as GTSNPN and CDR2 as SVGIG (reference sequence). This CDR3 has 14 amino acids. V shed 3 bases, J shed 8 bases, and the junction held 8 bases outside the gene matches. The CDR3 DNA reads TGTGCCTGGAGCTCGGCGGGAGGGCCTCATGAGCAGTTCTTC. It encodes CAWSSAGGPHEQFF.

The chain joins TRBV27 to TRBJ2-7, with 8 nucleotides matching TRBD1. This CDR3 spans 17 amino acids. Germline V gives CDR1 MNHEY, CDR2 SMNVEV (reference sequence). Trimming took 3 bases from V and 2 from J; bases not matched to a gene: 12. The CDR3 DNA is TGTGCCAGCAGTTTGAGGCCCTTCGGACAGGGCCCCTACGAGCAGTACTTC. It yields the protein CASSLRPFGQGPYEQYF.

The CDR3 DNA follows: TGTGCCAGCAGTCAGGGACTAGCGGAAAATGAGCAGTTCTTC. Its translation: CASSQGLAENEQFF. The gene calls are TRBV2 and TRBJ2-1; 11 nucleotides agree with TRBD2. The CDR3 covers 14 residues. Germline assignment: CDR1 SNHLY and CDR2 FYNNEI. V dropped 5 bases and J dropped 7; count of bases not matched to a gene: 4.

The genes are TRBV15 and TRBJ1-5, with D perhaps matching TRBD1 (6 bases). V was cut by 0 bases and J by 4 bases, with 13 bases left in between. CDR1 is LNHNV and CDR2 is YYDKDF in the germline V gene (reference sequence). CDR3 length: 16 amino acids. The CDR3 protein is CATSRDYTGINQPQHF. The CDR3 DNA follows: TGTGCCACCAGCAGAGATTATACAGGGATTAATCAGCCCCAGCATTTT.

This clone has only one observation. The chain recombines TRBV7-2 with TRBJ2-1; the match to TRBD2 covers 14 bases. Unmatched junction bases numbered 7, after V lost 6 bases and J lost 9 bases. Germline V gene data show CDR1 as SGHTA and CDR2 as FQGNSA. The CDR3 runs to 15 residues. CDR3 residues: CASRPGLAGGFEQFF. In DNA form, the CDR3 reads TGTGCCAGCAGGCCCGGACTAGCGGGAGGCTTTGAGCAGTTCTTC.

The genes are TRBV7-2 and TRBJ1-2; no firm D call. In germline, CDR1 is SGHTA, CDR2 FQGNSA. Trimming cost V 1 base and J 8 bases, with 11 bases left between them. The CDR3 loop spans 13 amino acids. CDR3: CASSLGLGLGYTF. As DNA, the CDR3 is TGTGCCAGCAGCTTAGGGTTAGGGTTGGGCTACACCTTC. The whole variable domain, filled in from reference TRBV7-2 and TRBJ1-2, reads GAGVSQSPSNKVTEKGKDVELRCDPISGHTALYWYRQSLGQGLEFLIYFQGNSAPDKSGLPSDRFSAERTGGSVSTLTIQRTQQEDSAVYLCASSLGLGLGYTFGSGTRLTVV.

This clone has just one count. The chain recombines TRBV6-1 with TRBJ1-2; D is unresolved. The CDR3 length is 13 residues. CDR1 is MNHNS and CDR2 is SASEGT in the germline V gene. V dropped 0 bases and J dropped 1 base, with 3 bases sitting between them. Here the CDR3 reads CASSEASNYGYTF. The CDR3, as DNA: TGTGCCAGCAGTGAAGCAAGTAACTATGGCTACACCTTC.

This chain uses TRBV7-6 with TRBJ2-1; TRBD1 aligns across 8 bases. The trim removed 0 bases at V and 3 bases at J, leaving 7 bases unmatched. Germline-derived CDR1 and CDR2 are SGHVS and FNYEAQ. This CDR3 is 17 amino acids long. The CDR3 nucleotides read TGTGCCAGCAGCTTAGCGGCAGGGGGCGCGTTCTACAATGAGCAGTTCTTC. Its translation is CASSLAAGGAFYNEQFF.

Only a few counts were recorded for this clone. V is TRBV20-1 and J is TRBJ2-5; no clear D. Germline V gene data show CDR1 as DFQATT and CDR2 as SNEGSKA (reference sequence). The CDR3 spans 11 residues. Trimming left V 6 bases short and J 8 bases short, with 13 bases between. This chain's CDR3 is CSAKGSPTQYF. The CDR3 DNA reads TGCAGTGCAAAGGGATCCCCTACCCAGTACTTC.

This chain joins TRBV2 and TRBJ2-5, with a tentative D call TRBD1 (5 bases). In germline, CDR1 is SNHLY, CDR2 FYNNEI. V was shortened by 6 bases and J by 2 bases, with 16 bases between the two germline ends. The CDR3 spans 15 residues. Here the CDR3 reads CASRETHPGQETQYF. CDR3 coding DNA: TGTGCCAGCAGAGAGACTCACCCAGGGCAAGAGACCCAGTACTTC.

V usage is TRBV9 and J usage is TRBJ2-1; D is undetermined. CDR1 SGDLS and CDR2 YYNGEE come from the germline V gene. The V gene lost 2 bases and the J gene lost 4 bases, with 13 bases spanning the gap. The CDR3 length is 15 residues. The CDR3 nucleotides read TGTGCCAGCAGCGTTGGTAGCCTCCCTTACAATGAGCAGTTCTTC. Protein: CASSVGSLPYNEQFF.

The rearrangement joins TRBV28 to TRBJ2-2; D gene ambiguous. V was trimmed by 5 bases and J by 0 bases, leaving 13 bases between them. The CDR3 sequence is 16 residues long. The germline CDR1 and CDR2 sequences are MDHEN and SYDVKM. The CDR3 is CASSELVGSNTGELFF. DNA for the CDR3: TGTGCCAGCAGTGAATTGGTGGGATCGAACACCGGGGAGCTGTTTTTT. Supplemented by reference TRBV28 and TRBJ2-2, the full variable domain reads DVKVTQSSRYLVKRTGEKVFLECVQDMDHENMFWYRQDPGLGLRLIYFSYDVKMKEKGDIPEGYSVSREKKERFSLILESASTNQTSMYLCASSELVGSNTGELFFGEGSRLTVL.

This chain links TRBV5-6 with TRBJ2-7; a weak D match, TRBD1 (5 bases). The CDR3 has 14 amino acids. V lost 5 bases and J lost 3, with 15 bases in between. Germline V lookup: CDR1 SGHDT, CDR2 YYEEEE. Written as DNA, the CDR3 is TGTGCCAGCAGGGCAATCCAGGGTCTCTACGAGCAGTACTTC. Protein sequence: CASRAIQGLYEQYF.

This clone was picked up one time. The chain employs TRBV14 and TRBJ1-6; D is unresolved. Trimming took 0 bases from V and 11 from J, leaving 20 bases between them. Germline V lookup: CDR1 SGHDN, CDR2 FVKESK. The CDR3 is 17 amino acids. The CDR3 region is CASSQEHPHPGLAPLHF. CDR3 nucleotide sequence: TGTGCCAGCAGCCAAGAACATCCCCATCCTGGTCTAGCACCCCTCCACTTT.

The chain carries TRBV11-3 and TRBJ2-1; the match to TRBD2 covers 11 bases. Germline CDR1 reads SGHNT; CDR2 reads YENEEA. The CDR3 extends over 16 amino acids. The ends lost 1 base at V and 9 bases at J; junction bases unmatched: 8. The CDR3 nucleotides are TGTGCCAGCAGCTTAGGGGGTAGCGGGAGGGCCGGTGAGCAGTTCTTC. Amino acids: CASSLGGSGRAGEQFF.

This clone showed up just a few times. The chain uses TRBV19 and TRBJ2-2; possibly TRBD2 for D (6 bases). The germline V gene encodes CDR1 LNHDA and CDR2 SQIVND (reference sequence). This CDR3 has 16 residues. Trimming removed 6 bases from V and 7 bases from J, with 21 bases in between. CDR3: CASSPFAGSVIGELFF. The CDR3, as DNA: TGTGCCAGTAGCCCATTCGCCGGGAGTGTGATCGGGGAGCTGTTTTTT. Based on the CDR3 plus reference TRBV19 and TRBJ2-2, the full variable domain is DGGITQSPKYLFRKEGQNVTLSCEQNLNHDAMYWYRQDPGQGLRLIYYSQIVNDFQKGDIAEGYSVSREKKESFPLTVTSAQKNPTAFYLCASSPFAGSVIGELFFGEGSRLTVL.

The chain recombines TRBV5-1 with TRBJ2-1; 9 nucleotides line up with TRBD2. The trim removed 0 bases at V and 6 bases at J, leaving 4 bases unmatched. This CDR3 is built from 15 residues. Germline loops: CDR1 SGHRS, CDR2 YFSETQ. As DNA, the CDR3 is TGCGCCAGCAGCTTGGCTAGCGGGATTGGCAATGAGCAGTTCTTC. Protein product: CASSLASGIGNEQFF.

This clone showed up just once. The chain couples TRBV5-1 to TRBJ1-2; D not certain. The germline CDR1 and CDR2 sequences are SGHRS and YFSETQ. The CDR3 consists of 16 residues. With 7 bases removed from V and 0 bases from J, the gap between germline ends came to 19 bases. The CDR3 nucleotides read TGCGCCAGCGGCCCGGGCGCTTCTACATCTAACTATGGCTACACCTTC. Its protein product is CASGPGASTSNYGYTF.